These 27 T cell receptor beta chains came from one sample sequenced in a study of blood T cell repertoires in COVID-19. Using immunoSEQ multiplex PCR, the repertoire was profiled, and TCRdb retains in-frame clones only, with some absent. The sample lists 300,000 to 400,000 clones, approximately 88% occurring once. Sequencing was performed on peripheral blood. These receptors were collected from a woman aged 45-59 years with active or convalescent COVID-19.

The chain carries TRBV7-3 and TRBJ1-1; D possibly corresponds to TRBD1 (6 bases). V lost 1 base and J 1 base, leaving 19 bases between the germline ends. CDR1 is SGHTA, CDR2 FQGTGA, per germline. This CDR3 is 18 amino acids long. CDR3 sequence reads: CASSLRRVAGDPNTEAFF. CDR3 nucleotide sequence: TGTGCCAGCAGCTTAAGGCGTGTGGCAGGGGACCCGAACACTGAAGCTTTCTTT.

The CDR3 spells CATSRDLESTDTQYF. CDR3 sequence (DNA): TGTGCCACCAGCAGAGATCTTGAGAGCACAGATACGCAGTATTTT. The J gene is TRBJ2-3, the V gene TRBV15; D gene ambiguous. V lost 0 bases to trimming and J lost 0 bases, with 7 bases between them. Germline CDR1 and CDR2: LNHNV and YYDKDF (reference sequence). The CDR3 length is 15 residues. Together with reference TRBV15 and TRBJ2-3, the CDR3 gives the full variable domain: DAMVIQNPRYQVTQFGKPVTLSCSQTLNHNVMYWYQQKSSQAPKLLFHYYDKDFNNEADTPDNFQSRRPNTSFCFLDIRSPGLGDTAMYLCATSRDLESTDTQYFGPGTRLTVL.

The chain recombines TRBV7-2 with TRBJ2-5, with 7 bases lining up with TRBD2. V shed 5 bases and J 2 bases; nucleotides not matched to a gene: 11. The length of the CDR3 is 16 residues. Per germline, CDR1 SGHTA and CDR2 FQGNSA. The CDR3, as DNA: TGTGCCAGCAGCGTTGGGACTAACGTAATACAAGAGACCCAGTACTTC. It specifies CASSVGTNVIQETQYF.

The rearrangement uses TRBV6-5 and TRBJ2-3, with D perhaps TRBD1 (6 bases). The CDR3 runs 14 residues. Trimming pared 10 bases from V and 1 base from J, leaving 15 bases between. Per germline, CDR1 MNHEY and CDR2 SVGAGI. CDR3 region: CATNRARGTDTQYF. The CDR3 DNA is TGTGCCACGAACAGGGCAAGGGGCACAGATACGCAGTATTTT.

The rearrangement links TRBV28 to TRBJ2-1; no definite D call. The germline V and J ends were trimmed by 1 base and 5 bases, with 3 bases remaining between them. CDR3 length equals 12 residues. The germline V gene encodes CDR1 MDHEN and CDR2 SYDVKM. The CDR3 loop reads CASSLSDNEQFF. In nucleotides, the CDR3 is TGTGCCAGCAGTTTATCGGACAATGAGCAGTTCTTC.

The chain has TRBV19 and TRBJ2-4; D might be TRBD1 (5 bases). V shed 2 bases and J shed 3 bases, with 17 bases lying between them. The CDR3 length is 17 residues. CDR1 is LNHDA, CDR2 SQIVND, per germline (reference sequence). CDR3 nucleotide sequence: TGTGCCAGTAGTATACTTCCCGACCTAGGGGACAAAAACATTCAGTACTTC. Its translation: CASSILPDLGDKNIQYF. Supplemented by reference TRBV19 and TRBJ2-4, the full variable domain reads DGGITQSPKYLFRKEGQNVTLSCEQNLNHDAMYWYRQDPGQGLRLIYYSQIVNDFQKGDIAEGYSVSREKKESFPLTVTSAQKNPTAFYLCASSILPDLGDKNIQYFGAGTRLSVL.

J is TRBJ1-2 and V is TRBV6-6, with TRBD1 matching over 7 bases. In germline, CDR1 is MNHNY, CDR2 SVGAGI (reference sequence). The CDR3 has 12 amino acids. V shed 7 bases and J 7 bases; nucleotides not matched to a gene: 6. The CDR3 DNA is TGTGCCAGCACCGAGGGGGCGAGTGGCTACACCTTC. It translates to CASTEGASGYTF.

V usage is TRBV27 and J usage is TRBJ2-7, with a tentative D call TRBD1 (6 bases). CDR3 length: 13 residues. Germline-derived CDR1 and CDR2 are MNHEY and SMNVEV (reference sequence). V was cut by 3 bases and J by 6 bases, with 12 bases left in between. In DNA, the CDR3 is TGTGCCAGCAGTTTCTACAGGGCGGGCGAGCAGTACTTC. Translated, it gives CASSFYRAGEQYF.

CDR3 nucleotide sequence: TGTGCCACCAGCAGCACAGGGTCCTACGAGCAGTACTTC. As protein: CATSSTGSYEQYF. This chain links TRBV15 with TRBJ2-7; a possible D gene is TRBD1 (6 bases). Germline V CDR1 and CDR2: LNHNV, YYDKDF (reference sequence). Trimming stripped 3 bases from V and 1 base from J, with 7 bases between. CDR3 length: 13 residues.

This chain uses TRBV16 with TRBJ2-7, with D possibly matching TRBD1 (6 bases). V lost 1 base to trimming and J lost 3 bases, with 16 bases between them. From germline, CDR1 is KGHSY and CDR2 FQNENV. The CDR3 contains 16 residues. CDR3 in amino acids: CASSQLDRSSNYEQYF. The DNA of the CDR3 is TGTGCCAGCAGCCAATTAGACAGGAGTTCAAACTACGAGCAGTACTTC.

V and J are TRBV5-8 and TRBJ1-1; 9 positions agree with TRBD1. V dropped 10 bases and J dropped 0; count of bases not matched to a gene: 7. The length of the CDR3 is 14 residues. Germline loops: CDR1 SGHTS, CDR2 YDEGEE. The CDR3 reads CAGPRTGVNTEAFF. CDR3 sequence (DNA): TGTGCCGGCCCGCGGACAGGGGTGAACACTGAAGCTTTCTTT. The full variable domain, in which reference TRBV5-8 and TRBJ1-1 provide the parts outside the CDR3, is EAGVTQSPTHLIKTRGQQATLRCSPISGHTSVYWYQQALGLGLQFLLWYDEGEERNRGNFPPRFSGRQFPNYSSELNVNALELEDSALYLCAGPRTGVNTEAFFGQGTRLTVV.

The chain is built from TRBV18 and TRBJ2-3, with TRBD2 identical over 7 bases. Germline values: CDR1 KGHSH, CDR2 LQKENI. Trimming removed 3 bases from V and 0 bases from J; junction bases left unmatched: 3. The CDR3 consists of 15 residues. This CDR3 is CASSPGLESTDTQYF. Written as DNA, the CDR3 is TGTGCCAGCTCACCCGGACTAGAAAGCACAGATACGCAGTATTTT.

This clone occurred once. The rearrangement links TRBV12-3 or TRBV12-4 to TRBJ2-7, with 9 bases that match TRBD1. With V trimmed by 5 bases and J by 1 base, 0 bases remained unmatched. CDR3 size: 13 residues. The CDR3 DNA reads TGTGCCAGCAGTGACAGGGGGTCCTACGAGCAGTACTTC. Translating it yields CASSDRGSYEQYF.

This chain links TRBV19 with TRBJ1-5; D perhaps matches TRBD1 (6 bases). Germline CDR1 and CDR2: LNHDA and SQIVND (reference sequence). Trimming cost V 1 base and J 3 bases, with 10 bases left between them. This CDR3 comprises 15 residues. In DNA, the CDR3 is TGTGCCAGTAGTATAGTGACAGGTAACAATCAGCCCCAGCATTTT. Its translation is CASSIVTGNNQPQHF.

This clone was seen just once. This chain uses TRBV2 with TRBJ2-3; 7 positions match TRBD2. This CDR3 region has 15 residues. Unmatched junction bases numbered 10, after V lost 10 bases and J lost 0 bases. From germline, CDR1 is SNHLY and CDR2 FYNNEI. The chain's CDR3 is CAIGSGVASTDTQYF. CDR3 sequence (DNA): TGTGCCATTGGGAGCGGGGTAGCTAGCACAGATACGCAGTATTTT.

The chain recombines TRBV6-2 or TRBV6-3 with TRBJ1-1, with unresolved D. The germline gives CDR1 MNHEY, CDR2 SVGEGT. The CDR3 consists of 15 residues. V was clipped by 4 bases and J by 4 bases, with 16 bases between them. Written as DNA, the CDR3 is TGTGCCAGCAGTTTACTGGGCCCCGGAGGCACTGAAGCTTTCTTT. Residues: CASSLLGPGGTEAFF.

V and J are TRBV10-3 and TRBJ1-4; tentatively, D is TRBD1 (5 bases). Germline V gene lookup returns CDR1 ENHRY and CDR2 SYGVKD. CDR3 length: 15 residues. V was shortened by 2 bases and J by 3 bases, with 10 bases between the two germline ends. Here the CDR3 reads CAISERGGANEKLFF. CDR3 DNA sequence: TGTGCCATCAGTGAGCGCGGAGGGGCTAATGAAAAACTGTTTTTT.

The chain carries TRBV29-1 and TRBJ1-1; D is ambiguous. The germline V gene encodes CDR1 SQVTM and CDR2 ANQGSEA. The CDR3 loop spans 13 amino acids. V lost 3 bases and J 3 bases, leaving 11 bases between the germline ends. This chain's CDR3 is CSVDSSLYTEAFF. The CDR3, as DNA: TGCAGCGTTGATAGCAGCCTTTACACTGAAGCTTTCTTT.

The chain carries TRBV24-1 and TRBJ2-5; tentatively, D is TRBD1 (5 bases). The CDR3 covers 13 residues. Germline loops: CDR1 KGHDR, CDR2 SFDVKD. Trimming shortened V by 3 bases and J by 3 bases, and 7 bases separated the two germline ends. The CDR3 is CATSDPREETQYF. For the CDR3, the DNA is TGTGCCACCAGTGATCCCAGGGAAGAGACCCAGTACTTC.

The chain has TRBV11-2 and TRBJ2-7; 11 nucleotides line up with TRBD2. The germline gives CDR1 SGHAT, CDR2 FQNNGV. V shed 5 bases, J shed 4 bases, and the junction held 10 bases outside the gene matches. CDR3 length equals 16 residues. CDR3: CASSPPSSSGRYEQYF. The DNA of the CDR3 is TGTGCCAGCAGCCCCCCGAGCTCTAGCGGGAGGTACGAGCAGTACTTC.

V usage is TRBV11-3 and J usage is TRBJ2-1; 12 nucleotides align to TRBD2. Per germline, CDR1 SGHNT and CDR2 YENEEA. The CDR3 sequence is 19 residues long. The trim removed 3 bases at V and 5 bases at J, leaving 14 bases unmatched. The CDR3 region has the DNA TGTGCCAGCAGCTTGTGGACTAGCGGGATTACTCCACAAAACAATGAGCAGTTCTTC. Its translation is CASSLWTSGITPQNNEQFF.

This sequence joins TRBV24-1 and TRBJ2-1, with D perhaps matching TRBD1 (6 bases). V was clipped by 3 bases and J by 2 bases, with 13 bases between them. CDR1 is KGHDR and CDR2 is SFDVKD in the germline V gene. The CDR3 runs 16 residues. The CDR3 is CATSDPTGATYNEQFF. The CDR3 DNA reads TGTGCCACCAGTGATCCGACAGGTGCTACCTACAATGAGCAGTTCTTC.

V and J are TRBV11-1 and TRBJ1-2; tentatively, D is TRBD1 (6 bases). CDR1 SGHAT and CDR2 FQDESV come from the germline V gene (reference sequence). The CDR3 has 14 residues. The V and J ends lost 2 bases and 4 bases respectively, with 11 bases between them. This chain's CDR3 is CASSLRGQSYGYTF. In nucleotides, the CDR3 is TGTGCCAGCAGCTTAAGAGGACAGAGCTATGGCTACACCTTC.

The chain employs TRBV9 and TRBJ2-7; TRBD2 matches 7 bases. CDR1 and CDR2 (germline): SGDLS, YYNGEE. CDR3 length: 17 amino acids. Trimming at V came to 0 bases and at J to 7 bases, leaving 16 bases not matched to a gene. Here the CDR3 DNA reads TGTGCCAGCAGCGTAGGCCCACCCGGGACTACCCTCGGGGAGCAGTACTTC. It translates to CASSVGPPGTTLGEQYF.

CDR3: CASGTGGQPQHF. CDR3 nucleotide sequence: TGTGCCAGTGGGACAGGGGGTCAGCCCCAGCATTTT. The chain has TRBV10-3 and TRBJ1-5; TRBD1 agrees at 11 bases. There are 12 residues in the CDR3. J lost 6 bases, V lost 10 bases, and 2 bases had no gene match. Germline V lookup: CDR1 ENHRY, CDR2 SYGVKD.

V usage is TRBV30 and J usage is TRBJ1-1; no clear D. Trimming left V 0 bases short and J 2 bases short, with 13 bases between. The CDR3 runs to 15 residues. Germline V gene lookup returns CDR1 GTSNPN and CDR2 SVGIG (reference sequence). CDR3 sequence: CAWSVLRGPNTEAFF. CDR3 DNA: TGTGCCTGGAGTGTACTGCGGGGTCCTAACACTGAAGCTTTCTTT.

This clone was counted a single time. The chain employs TRBV18 and TRBJ1-5; 10 bases align to TRBD1. Germline CDR1 reads KGHSH; CDR2 reads LQKENI. Trimming removed 3 bases from V and 2 bases from J; junction bases left unmatched: 4. The CDR3 is 16 residues long. The CDR3 bases are TGTGCCAGCTCACCGCGACAGGGGGCTGGCAATCAGCCCCAGCATTTT. Protein: CASSPRQGAGNQPQHF.